Given below is one T cell receptor (beta chain) in context. This clonotype was seen only a few times. Its antigen has not been determined. It has no much larger one-base neighbor in the sample; base qualities were not kept. PBMCs were isolated by Ficoll-Paque density gradient centrifugation. These data come from a study of T-cell memory formation after mild COVID-19 (dated by TCRdb to about 2021). Background on the whole study: TCR sequence clusters from the two donors were largely donor specific. T-cell clones expanding and contracting after mild COVID-19 in a couple of donors were tracked by longitudinal TCRalpha and TCRbeta repertoire sequencing. The cohort was made up of two young adult volunteers, one female and one male, who were previously healthy. Points the paper makes about the study in general: Clones that contracted from day 15 to 85 showed balanced CD4/CD8 phenotypes, whereas a second wave of clones that expanded from day 15 to 37 leaned towards CD4+. Whether the second-wave clones peaking on day 37 were SARS-CoV-2 specific was not confirmed. The detection of some responding clones in pre-infection memory suggests that pre-existing cross-reactive memory T cells joined the SARS-CoV-2 response. Contracting CD4+ clones were located mainly in the CM and EM memory subsets, whereas CD8+ clones were found to be enriched in EMRA. Only two mild cases were covered in the study, and larger cohorts including severe cases with pre-infection samples were considered necessary.

The germline V gene provides CDR1 ENHRY and CDR2 SYGVKD. Trimming at the junction amounts to 4 bases on V and 6 bases on J, and the germline ends lie 13 bases apart. The CDR3 spans 14 residues, from the cysteine through the phenylalanine. The kept DNA is CDR3 alone, 42 bases in frame from the first base. Sequencing instrument: Illumina NovaSeq 6000. Using 5'RACE with constant-segment primers, TCRalpha and TCRbeta cDNA libraries were constructed, with sample barcodes and unique molecular identifiers added in the process. RNA was extracted from every sample with Trizol reagent. Library amplification was performed in two PCR steps, and a second sample barcode and Illumina TruSeq adapters were introduced in the second step. Sequencing of libraries was performed on an Illumina NovaSeq with 2 x 150 bp paired-end reads. The authors' analysis ran thus. Demultiplexing of reads and collapsing into UMI-guided consensus sequences were performed with migec v1.2.7. With mixcr v2.1.11, UMI consensuses were aligned to TRA and TRB V and J templates and assembled into clonotypes. Clonotypes were classified as expanded or contracted when called significant by both edgeR and NoisET, with noise models trained on biological replicates. For edgeR calls, a false discovery rate-adjusted p below 0.01 and a log2 fold-change threshold of 1 were applied. PCA with hierarchical clustering of max-normalized trajectories of the 1000 most abundant clonotypes was used as exploratory dynamics analysis. Separately sequenced CD4+ and CD8+ repertoires were used to assign a CD4 or CD8 phenotype to each responding clone. The public reads were reprocessed in TCRdb via fastp at Q25 and MiXCR, keeping in-frame beta chains. CDR3 protein sequences are deduplicated, and each keeps its most common genes and DNA. The V and J calls and clone size are TCRdb's, not the authors'. The sample includes approximately 400,000 distinct CDR3 sequences, with around 24% observed a single time. The ten largest clones capture about 10% of the sample.

The chain was built from TRBV10-3 and TRBJ2-4, and TRBD1 may be the D gene, going by 6 matching bases. The sequenced sample consisted of PBMCs or a T cell subset sorted from them (not recorded which). This receptor was taken from an adult woman who had mild COVID-19 (a few samples of this study predate the infection). The sample titles of this study are shuffled in the database, so cell type and time point are left out; the donor was told from shared clones. The CDR3 reads CAISATLGGNIQYF. Read as DNA, the sequence is TGTGCCATCAGTGCGACCCTAGGGGGAAACATTCAGTACTTC.